Described below is a single TCR beta chain sequence and its context. The antigen remains unidentified. The record originates from a study of OX40 agonist ivuxolimab in advanced cancers. Study-wide context: Patients in dose escalation had liver, melanoma, kidney or head and neck cancers. Participants, 70% to 90% male, averaged about 59 years of age, ranging from 23 to 79. Whole-study findings and limits: Relative to CD4+ cells, CD8+ T cells on average had more expanded clones. By week 6 at 0.1 to 3.0 mg/kg, blood CD4+ and CD8+ T cells had expanded clonally.

Germline loops: CDR1 MDHEN, CDR2 SYDVKM. The CDR3 totals 15 residues. V trimming: 5 bases; J trimming: 2 bases; junction bases outside the gene matches: 7. TCRdb's copy holds only in-frame clones and misses some; the assay was immunoSEQ multiplex PCR. The table includes about 26,000 clones, approximately 79% detected once. The rearrangement links TRBV28 to TRBJ2-5; 8 bases map to TRBD2. The sequence was obtained from an adult with an advanced solid tumor such as melanoma, head and neck, liver or kidney cancer. The material sequenced was CD4+ or CD8+ T cells sorted from blood, taken in a trial of the OX40 agonist ivuxolimab. The CDR3 nucleotides read TGTGCCAGCAGTACGCTCCGGGGGGGGCAAGAGACCCAGTACTTC. Translation gives CASSTLRGGQETQYF.